Presented here are 29 T cell receptor beta chains from one specimen sequenced in a study of blood T cell repertoires in COVID-19. The repertoire was sequenced with immunoSEQ multiplex PCR; TCRdb's copy has only in-frame clones and lacks some. Of some 300,000 clones in the sample, more than 85% were seen once. The sequencing sample was made of PBMCs or T cells enriched from blood (not recorded which). These receptors were taken from a woman aged 25-40 years who had recovered from COVID-19.

This rearrangement joins TRBV5-4 to TRBJ2-1; 9 bases are shared with TRBD2. The trim removed 3 bases at V and 7 bases at J, leaving 5 bases unmatched. Germline V gene sequence: CDR1 SGHNT, CDR2 YYREEE (reference sequence). The CDR3 consists of 14 residues. The CDR3 coding sequence is TGTGCCAGCAGCTCCGCGGGGGGGCAAAATGAGCAGTTCTTC. It specifies CASSSAGGQNEQFF.

The chain links TRBV2 to TRBJ2-7, with 8 bases that match TRBD1. This CDR3 region has 15 residues. The V and J ends lost 5 bases and 7 bases, in that order; junction bases with no gene match: 13. CDR1 and CDR2 (germline): SNHLY, FYNNEI. CDR3 sequence reads: CASSKVGQGGGEQYF. Written as DNA, the CDR3 is TGTGCCAGCAGTAAAGTCGGACAGGGTGGAGGGGAGCAGTACTTC.

This chain connects TRBV4-3 to TRBJ2-2, with D possibly being TRBD1 (6 bases). Trimming took off 0 bases at V and 3 bases at J, with 17 bases between the two ends. The CDR3 length is 18 residues. CDR1 LGHNA and CDR2 YSLEER come from the germline V gene. The CDR3, as DNA: TGCGCCAGCAGCCAAGATCCCTCAGGGGCACCGGACACCGGGGAGCTGTTTTTT. Translating it yields CASSQDPSGAPDTGELFF.

This clone was counted between two and nine times. V gene TRBV29-1 combines with J gene TRBJ1-2; D unresolved. The V and J ends lost 7 bases and 3 bases respectively, with 12 bases between them. Germline assignment: CDR1 SQVTM and CDR2 ANQGSEA. The CDR3 loop spans 12 amino acids. CDR3 coding DNA: TGCAGCGCCAGCACGCAGGACTATGGCTACACCTTC. This gives the protein CSASTQDYGYTF.

This clone was detected a few times. The genes are TRBV7-9 and TRBJ2-1; maybe TRBD1 (6 bases). The V gene's germline CDR1 is SEHNR and CDR2 FQNEAQ (reference sequence). There are 16 residues in the CDR3. V was trimmed by 4 bases and J by 10 bases, leaving 23 bases between them. CDR3 in DNA: TGTGCCAGCAGCTCGACCCGGGCCAGGGGTGGCATGGAGCAGTTCTTC. Translated, it gives CASSSTRARGGMEQFF.

This chain connects TRBV21-1 to TRBJ1-3. TRBV21-1 is described as a pseudogene. The CDR3 runs to 21 residues. CDR3 sequence reads: CASSRLSGTRVTMNFGNTIYF. CDR3 coding DNA: TGTGCCAGCAGCAGATTGTCGGGGACTCGAGTGACAATGAATTTTGGAAACACCATATATTTT.

The chain couples TRBV5-4 to TRBJ1-4; TRBD1 aligns across 8 bases. The germline CDR1 and CDR2 sequences are SGHNT and YYREEE (reference sequence). Unmatched junction bases numbered 4, after V lost 2 bases and J lost 7 bases. The CDR3 runs 14 residues. The CDR3 loop reads CASSFRGRGEKLFF. DNA of the CDR3: TGTGCCAGCAGCTTCAGGGGGCGGGGTGAAAAACTGTTTTTT.

The chain has TRBV13 and TRBJ2-5; 11 bases line up with TRBD1. CDR1 PRHDT and CDR2 FYEKMQ come from the germline V gene (reference sequence). With 4 bases clipped from V and 5 bases from J, the junction kept 6 bases outside the gene matches. The CDR3 consists of 15 residues. The CDR3 is CASSSRTGGSETQYF. DNA for the CDR3: TGTGCCAGCAGCTCCCGGACAGGGGGCAGTGAGACCCAGTACTTC.

This clone appeared a single time. This chain joins TRBV11-2 and TRBJ1-2; TRBD1 agrees at 7 bases. CDR3 size: 16 residues. Germline lookup yields CDR1 SGHAT and CDR2 FQNNGV. The V gene end was trimmed by 2 bases and the J gene end by 6 bases; junction bases not matched to a gene: 12. CDR3 nucleotide sequence: TGTGCCAGCAGCTTATTCCGGGAGGGGGCCGGTAATGGCTACACCTTC. Translated: CASSLFREGAGNGYTF.

This chain uses TRBV4-3 with TRBJ2-1; D perhaps matches TRBD1 (7 bases). Looked up from germline, CDR1 is LGHNA and CDR2 is YSLEER. This CDR3 comprises 15 residues. The V gene lost 0 bases and the J gene lost 6 bases, with 12 bases spanning the gap. DNA for the CDR3: TGCGCCAGCAGCCAAGATCGGCAGGGGGGCAATGAGCAGTTCTTC. Residues: CASSQDRQGGNEQFF.

In this sample, this clone turned up once. The V gene is TRBV4-1, the J gene TRBJ2-7, with 10 bases identical to TRBD1. The CDR3 runs to 15 residues. Germline V gene data show CDR1 as MGHRA and CDR2 as YSYEKL. With 1 base clipped from V and 1 base from J, the junction kept 1 base outside the gene matches. CDR3 nucleotides: TGCGCCAGCAGCCAAGGGGACAGGGGTTCCTACGAGCAGTACTTC. Its translation: CASSQGDRGSYEQYF.

V usage is TRBV2 and J usage is TRBJ1-2, with 8 bases identical to TRBD1. This CDR3 comprises 13 residues. The germline V gene encodes CDR1 SNHLY and CDR2 FYNNEI. The trim removed 4 bases at V and 7 bases at J, leaving 5 bases unmatched. DNA of the CDR3: TGTGCCAGCAGTGGACAGGGGCGGGTTGGCTACACCTTC. Translated: CASSGQGRVGYTF.

The V and J genes are TRBV28 and TRBJ1-4, with D uncertain. Trimming pared 3 bases from V and 4 bases from J, leaving 9 bases between. Germline lookup yields CDR1 MDHEN and CDR2 SYDVKM. The CDR3 loop spans 14 amino acids. This CDR3 is CASSFAGYNEKLFF. CDR3 nucleotide sequence: TGTGCCAGCAGTTTTGCGGGATATAATGAAAAACTGTTTTTT.

The gene calls are TRBV6-5 and TRBJ2-5, with 8 bases lining up with TRBD1. V was pared by 2 bases and J by 5 bases, with 10 bases of the junction left unmatched. The CDR3 extends over 16 amino acids. Germline loops: CDR1 MNHEY, CDR2 SVGAGI. CDR3 region: CASSYRRTGLGETQYF. In DNA form, the CDR3 reads TGTGCCAGCAGTTACCGTCGGACAGGGCTCGGGGAGACCCAGTACTTC.

This clone is a singleton in its sample. The rearrangement uses TRBV5-4 and TRBJ2-2, with 9 bases aligning to TRBD1. The CDR3 sequence is 18 residues long. Germline lookup yields CDR1 SGHNT and CDR2 YYREEE (reference sequence). With 4 bases clipped from V and 4 bases from J, the junction kept 14 bases outside the gene matches. CDR3: CASSPQTGQGPRTGELFF. The DNA of the CDR3 is TGTGCCAGCAGCCCCCAAACCGGACAGGGGCCGCGCACCGGGGAGCTGTTTTTT. The full variable domain, rest sourced from reference TRBV5-4 and TRBJ2-2, is ETGVTQSPTHLIKTRGQQVTLRCSSQSGHNTVSWYQQALGQGPQFIFQYYREEENGRGNFPPRFSGLQFPNYSSELNVNALELDDSALYLCASSPQTGQGPRTGELFFGEGSRLTVL.

The chain links TRBV5-5 to TRBJ2-6; D ambiguous. In germline, CDR1 is SGHKS, CDR2 YYEKEE (reference sequence). The CDR3 loop spans 15 amino acids. Trimming stripped 2 bases from V and 0 bases from J, with 6 bases between. CDR3 loop: CASSLDSSGANVLTF. The CDR3 nucleotides read TGTGCCAGCAGCTTAGATAGCTCTGGGGCCAACGTCCTGACTTTC. Looking up the rest from reference TRBV5-5 and TRBJ2-6 gives the full variable domain: DAGVTQSPTHLIKTRGQQVTLRCSPISGHKSVSWYQQVLGQGPQFIFQYYEKEERGRGNFPDRFSARQFPNYSSELNVNALLLGDSALYLCASSLDSSGANVLTFGAGSRLTVL.

The chain recombines TRBV18 with TRBJ1-1, with 8 bases fitting TRBD1. Trimming removed 3 bases from V and 3 bases from J; junction bases left unmatched: 9. Per the germline V gene, CDR1 is KGHSH and CDR2 is LQKENI. CDR3 length: 16 amino acids. Here the CDR3 DNA reads TGTGCCAGCTCACCTTTTTCTCCAGGGGGCTACACTGAAGCTTTCTTT. Encoded protein: CASSPFSPGGYTEAFF.

The chain carries TRBV6-5 and TRBJ1-1; 7 bases are shared with TRBD1. Looked up from germline, CDR1 is MNHEY and CDR2 is SVGAGI. The CDR3 consists of 13 residues. V lost 7 bases to trimming and J lost 0 bases; unmatched junction nucleotides: 2. The CDR3 spells CASTTGMNTEAFF. DNA for the CDR3: TGTGCCAGCACGACAGGGATGAACACTGAAGCTTTCTTT.

Only a few counts were recorded for this clone. In DNA, the CDR3 is TGTGCCAGCAGCCGAGAGGGACAAGTAAGCACAGATACGCAGTATTTT. This codes for CASSREGQVSTDTQYF. V and J are TRBV7-8 and TRBJ2-3; D might be TRBD1 (6 bases). The germline CDR1 and CDR2 sequences are SGHVS and FQNEAQ. The CDR3 is made up of 16 amino acids. V was cut by 5 bases and J by 0 bases, with 15 bases left in between.

This chain connects TRBV28 to TRBJ1-6; 10 bases fit TRBD1. Trimming took 3 bases from V and 6 from J; bases not matched to a gene: 2. This CDR3 has 15 amino acids. Germline V gene data show CDR1 as MDHEN and CDR2 as SYDVKM. The CDR3 DNA is TGTGCCAGCAGTTTTGGGGACAGGGGTAATTCACCCCTCCACTTT. It translates to CASSFGDRGNSPLHF.

The rearrangement uses TRBV20-1 and TRBJ2-5; D ambiguous. Trimming shortened V by 1 base and J by 7 bases, and 7 bases separated the two germline ends. CDR3 length equals 11 residues. CDR1 and CDR2 from the germline V gene are DFQATT and SNEGSKA (reference sequence). CDR3 bases: TGCAGTGCTAGAGTAACGGGGACCCAGTACTTC. It encodes CSARVTGTQYF.

The V and J genes are TRBV2 and TRBJ2-2, with D tentatively TRBD2 (5 bases). The CDR3 length is 15 residues. From germline, CDR1 is SNHLY and CDR2 FYNNEI. V shed 6 bases and J shed 4 bases, with 15 bases lying between them. The CDR3 is CASRGLIAGTGELFF. CDR3 DNA sequence: TGTGCCAGCAGGGGGTTGATCGCGGGCACCGGGGAGCTGTTTTTT.

This chain connects TRBV5-5 to TRBJ1-1; 8 positions match TRBD1. The CDR3 is 19 amino acids. The germline V gene has CDR1 SGHKS and CDR2 YYEKEE (reference sequence). After removal of 0 bases from V and 0 bases from J, the junction contained 13 bases not matched to a gene. CDR3 sequence (DNA): TGTGCCAGCAGCTTGGAGTGGACAGGGAGTTCGCTTATGAACACTGAAGCTTTCTTT. Protein: CASSLEWTGSSLMNTEAFF.

The chain uses TRBV4-1 and TRBJ2-1; no clear D gene. CDR3 length: 12 amino acids. The germline gives CDR1 MGHRA, CDR2 YSYEKL. The V end was cut by 3 bases, the J end by 7 bases, with 7 bases between. CDR3 loop: CASSQRENEQFF. The DNA for the CDR3 is TGCGCCAGCAGCCAGAGAGAAAATGAGCAGTTCTTC.

This clone was found once. The rearrangement uses TRBV2 and TRBJ1-4; TRBD1 might be the D (5 bases). This CDR3 is 18 amino acids long. Germline V gene sequence: CDR1 SNHLY, CDR2 FYNNEI. V was trimmed by 7 bases and J by 0 bases, leaving 21 bases between them. The CDR3 sequence is CASTPSGGVRATNEKLFF. In DNA, the CDR3 is TGTGCCAGCACCCCATCGGGAGGGGTAAGGGCAACTAATGAAAAACTGTTTTTT.

The chain joins TRBV6-7 to TRBJ2-7, with 7 bases identical to TRBD1. TRBV6-7 falls under the ORF class, with uncertain function. The CDR3 contains 15 residues. The trim removed 4 bases at V and 2 bases at J, leaving 8 bases unmatched. The CDR3 region has the DNA TGTGCCAGCAGTTTTACCGGGACAGTTACCTACGAGCAGTACTTC. Translated, it gives CASSFTGTVTYEQYF.

This clone has a single count. V is TRBV29-1 and J is TRBJ2-6; D unresolved. This CDR3 has 14 residues. In germline, CDR1 is SQVTM, CDR2 ANQGSEA. V dropped 5 bases and J dropped 0 bases, with 8 bases sitting between them. The CDR3 DNA follows: TGCAGCGTTTGGGCCGACTCTGGGGCCAACGTCCTGACTTTC. Translating gives CSVWADSGANVLTF.

This clone was observed a handful of times. CDR3 bases: TGTGCCAGCAGCGTAGCCACAAACAATGAGCAGTTCTTC. Translated, it gives CASSVATNNEQFF. V is TRBV9 and J is TRBJ2-1; D gene unclear. V was cut by 0 bases and J by 5 bases, with 6 bases left in between. The CDR3 has 13 residues. Germline values: CDR1 SGDLS, CDR2 YYNGEE.

The chain carries TRBV6-2 or TRBV6-3 and TRBJ2-1; 11 nucleotides align to TRBD2. The CDR3 runs to 14 residues. CDR1 is MNHEY and CDR2 is SVGEGT in the germline V gene. V gave up 6 bases and J gave up 8 bases; unmatched junction bases: 6. CDR3 in DNA: TGTGCCAGCAGCACTAGCGGGGGCCCCGATGAGCAGTTCTTC. Its protein is CASSTSGGPDEQFF.